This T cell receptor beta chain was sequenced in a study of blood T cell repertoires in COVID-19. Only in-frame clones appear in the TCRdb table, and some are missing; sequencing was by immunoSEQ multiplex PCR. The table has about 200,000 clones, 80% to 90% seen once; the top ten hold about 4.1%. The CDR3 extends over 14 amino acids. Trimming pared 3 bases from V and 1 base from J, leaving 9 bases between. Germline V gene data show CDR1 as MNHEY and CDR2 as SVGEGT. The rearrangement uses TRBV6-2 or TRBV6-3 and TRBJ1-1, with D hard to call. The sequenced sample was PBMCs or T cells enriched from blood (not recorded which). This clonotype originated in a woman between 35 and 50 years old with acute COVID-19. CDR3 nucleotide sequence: TGTGCCAGCAGTTATGTTTCTTCGAACACTGAAGCTTTCTTT. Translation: CASSYVSSNTEAFF.